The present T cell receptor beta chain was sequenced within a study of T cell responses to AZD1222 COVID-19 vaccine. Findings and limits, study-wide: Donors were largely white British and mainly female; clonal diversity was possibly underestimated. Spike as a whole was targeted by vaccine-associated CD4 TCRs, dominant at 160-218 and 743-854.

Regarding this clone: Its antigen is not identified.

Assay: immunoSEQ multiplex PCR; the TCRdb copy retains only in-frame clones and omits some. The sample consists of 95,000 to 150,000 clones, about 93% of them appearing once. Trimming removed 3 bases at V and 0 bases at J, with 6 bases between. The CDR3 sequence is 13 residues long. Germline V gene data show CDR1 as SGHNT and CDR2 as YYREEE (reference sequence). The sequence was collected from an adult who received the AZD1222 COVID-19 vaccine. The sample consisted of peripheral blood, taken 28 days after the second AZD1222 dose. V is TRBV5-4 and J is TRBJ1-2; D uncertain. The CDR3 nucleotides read TGTGCCAGCAGCTCTGAGGCTAACTATGGCTACACCTTC. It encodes CASSSEANYGYTF.